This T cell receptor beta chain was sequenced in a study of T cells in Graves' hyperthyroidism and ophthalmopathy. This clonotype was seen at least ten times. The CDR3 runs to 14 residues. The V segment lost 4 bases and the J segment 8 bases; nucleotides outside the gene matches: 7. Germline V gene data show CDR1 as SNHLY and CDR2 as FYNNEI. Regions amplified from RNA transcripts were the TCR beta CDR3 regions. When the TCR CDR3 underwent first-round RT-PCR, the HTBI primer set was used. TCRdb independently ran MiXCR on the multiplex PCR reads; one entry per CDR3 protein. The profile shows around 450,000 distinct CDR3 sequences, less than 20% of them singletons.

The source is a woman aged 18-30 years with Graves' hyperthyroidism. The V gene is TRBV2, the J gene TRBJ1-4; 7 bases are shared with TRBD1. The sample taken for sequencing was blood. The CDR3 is CASSGTGFGEKLFF. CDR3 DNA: TGTGCCAGCAGTGGGACAGGCTTCGGGGAAAAACTGTTTTTT.